The source of this T cell receptor (beta chain) is a study of cytomegalovirus exposure and HLA in healthy donors. This clone was detected only a few times. Its antigen is not known. The PCR employed 60 Vbeta primers together with 13 Jbeta primers. Profiled with immunoSEQ multiplex PCR; TCRdb holds only in-frame clones, not every one. The profile covers approximately 90,000 clones, with 60% to 80% appearing a single time and about 4% taken by the ten largest. Overall study findings and caveats: By a later analysis, the bulk of CMV-associated TCR beta chains appeared HLA-restricted. A prior analysis recorded that most TCR beta V segments were productive about 90% or about 30% of the time. As immune exposure information, only CMV serostatus was available. Rare sequences made up most TCRs, while some public TCRs were found in many donors.

This CDR3 region has 16 residues. Germline CDR1 SGHRS, CDR2 YFSETQ. V was clipped by 4 bases and J by 0 bases; unmatched bases: 3. The source of this sequence is a man aged 25-40 years in good health and CMV-seronegative. The source material was PBMCs. The rearrangement links TRBV5-1 to TRBJ1-6, with 8 bases aligning to TRBD1. CDR3 amino acids: CASSDRGSSYNSPLHF. In DNA form, the CDR3 reads TGCGCCAGCAGCGACAGGGGTAGCTCCTATAATTCACCCCTCCACTTT.